A selection of T cell receptor beta chains follows, all from one sample in a study of T cells after yellow fever vaccination. TCRdb analysed the 5' RACE reads with MiXCR anew, one entry per CDR3 protein. In the table there are 250,000 to 300,000 distinct CDR3 sequences, approximately 8% of which are singletons. The sample in question was CD4+ T cells sorted from PBMCs, obtained 5 days after the yellow fever booster vaccination. The receptor set was obtained from a man between 18 and 35 years old who received the YFV17D yellow fever vaccine. CDR3s include the opening cysteine and the closing phenylalanine or tryptophan. The order of the fields is clone size, J gene, V gene, D gene, CDR3 protein, CDR3 DNA. The D gene is left open where the match is weak. Clone size appears in some rows only: once, few, many, or a class for an expanded clone.

abundance: NA
j_gene: TRBJ1-1
v_gene: TRBV6-5
d_gene: NA
CDR3aa: CASSPHRDGEAFF
CDR3nt: TGTGCCAGCAGTCCACACCGGGACGGTGAAGCTTTCTTT

abundance: NA
j_gene: TRBJ2-1
v_gene: TRBV9
d_gene: NA
CDR3aa: CASSVTRAAEQFF
CDR3nt: TGTGCCAGCAGCGTAACCCGGGCCGCAGAGCAGTTCTTC

abundance: NA
j_gene: TRBJ1-6
v_gene: TRBV4-3
d_gene: NA
CDR3aa: CASSQGQGSYNSPLHF
CDR3nt: TGCGCCAGCAGCCAAGGTCAGGGTAGCTATAATTCACCCCTCCACTTT

abundance: few
j_gene: TRBJ2-5
v_gene: TRBV14
d_gene: NA
CDR3aa: CASSPARDRDRETQYF
CDR3nt: TGTGCCAGCAGCCCTGCCCGGGACCGTGATCGGGAGACCCAGTACTTC

abundance: few
j_gene: TRBJ2-5
v_gene: TRBV11-1
d_gene: TRBD1
CDR3aa: CASSFGTGNQETQYF
CDR3nt: TGTGCCAGCAGCTTTGGGACAGGGAACCAAGAGACCCAGTACTTC

abundance: NA
j_gene: TRBJ2-1
v_gene: TRBV7-3
d_gene: TRBD2
CDR3aa: CASSLSLAGYNEQFF
CDR3nt: TGTGCCAGCAGCTTAAGTCTAGCGGGGTACAATGAGCAGTTCTTC

abundance: NA
j_gene: TRBJ1-2
v_gene: TRBV2
d_gene: NA
CDR3aa: CASRYYGYTF
CDR3nt: TGTGCCAGTCGGTACTATGGCTACACCTTC

abundance: NA
j_gene: TRBJ2-3
v_gene: TRBV9
d_gene: NA
CDR3aa: CASSVGGRVTDTQYF
CDR3nt: TGTGCCAGCAGCGTGGGGGGGCGAGTAACAGATACGCAGTATTTT

abundance: few
j_gene: TRBJ2-4
v_gene: TRBV20-1
d_gene: NA
CDR3aa: CSAPPTGTNIQYF
CDR3nt: TGCAGTGCCCCACCAACAGGGACCAACATTCAGTACTTC

abundance: few
j_gene: TRBJ2-5
v_gene: TRBV7-3
d_gene: NA
CDR3aa: CASSRSSNQETQYF
CDR3nt: TGTGCCAGCAGCCGCTCTAGTAACCAAGAGACCCAGTACTTC

abundance: many
j_gene: TRBJ2-7
v_gene: TRBV14
d_gene: NA
CDR3aa: CASSARRYSYEQYF
CDR3nt: TGTGCCAGCAGCGCGAGACGATACTCCTACGAGCAGTACTTC

abundance: many
j_gene: TRBJ2-1
v_gene: TRBV9
d_gene: NA
CDR3aa: CASSQGGNNEQFF
CDR3nt: TGTGCCAGCAGCCAGGGGGGGAACAATGAGCAGTTCTTC

abundance: NA
j_gene: TRBJ2-7
v_gene: TRBV20-1
d_gene: NA
CDR3aa: CSASRGQVYEQYF
CDR3nt: TGCAGTGCTAGTCGGGGGCAAGTCTACGAGCAGTACTTC

abundance: NA
j_gene: TRBJ2-2
v_gene: TRBV6-5
d_gene: NA
CDR3aa: CASTYAGLLRIRPTGELFF
CDR3nt: TGTGCCAGCACCTACGCCGGGTTGCTACGAATTCGTCCCACCGGGGAGCTGTTTTTT

abundance: many
j_gene: TRBJ2-3
v_gene: TRBV5-1
d_gene: NA
CDR3aa: CASSRPQRTRDTQYF
CDR3nt: TGCGCCAGCAGCCGTCCCCAGCGGACCAGAGATACGCAGTATTTT

abundance: many
j_gene: TRBJ1-5
v_gene: TRBV28
d_gene: NA
CDR3aa: CASRTMGSGNQPQHF
CDR3nt: TGTGCCAGCAGGACGATGGGGTCGGGCAATCAGCCCCAGCATTTT

abundance: few
j_gene: TRBJ2-3
v_gene: TRBV28
d_gene: NA
CDR3aa: CASSLTGGWNTQYF
CDR3nt: TGTGCCAGCAGTTTAACCGGAGGGTGGAATACGCAGTATTTT

abundance: few
j_gene: TRBJ1-2
v_gene: TRBV6-5
d_gene: NA
CDR3aa: CASSLRGGRVYGYTF
CDR3nt: TGTGCCAGCAGTCTGAGGGGGGGGCGCGTCTATGGCTACACCTTC

abundance: many
j_gene: TRBJ1-2
v_gene: TRBV29-1
d_gene: NA
CDR3aa: CSVEDQDLYTF
CDR3nt: TGCAGCGTTGAAGATCAGGACCTCTACACCTTC

abundance: few
j_gene: TRBJ1-5
v_gene: TRBV30
d_gene: TRBD1
CDR3aa: CAWGGTDNQPQHF
CDR3nt: TGTGCCTGGGGAGGGACAGACAATCAGCCCCAGCATTTT

abundance: NA
j_gene: TRBJ1-1
v_gene: TRBV20-1
d_gene: NA
CDR3aa: CSARDLFGGTEAFF
CDR3nt: TGCAGTGCTAGAGATTTATTTGGGGGTACTGAAGCTTTCTTT

abundance: NA
j_gene: TRBJ1-1
v_gene: TRBV2
d_gene: TRBD1
CDR3aa: CASSEVGQGAFTEAFF
CDR3nt: TGTGCCAGCAGTGAAGTCGGACAGGGGGCTTTCACTGAAGCTTTCTTT

abundance: NA
j_gene: TRBJ1-5
v_gene: TRBV20-1
d_gene: NA
CDR3aa: CSARNRNSNQPQHF
CDR3nt: TGCAGTGCTAGAAACAGGAATAGCAATCAGCCCCAGCATTTT

abundance: few
j_gene: TRBJ1-3
v_gene: TRBV30
d_gene: NA
CDR3aa: CAWGTVGGNTIYF
CDR3nt: TGTGCCTGGGGGACGGTCGGTGGAAACACCATATATTTT

abundance: few
j_gene: TRBJ2-7
v_gene: TRBV9
d_gene: NA
CDR3aa: CASSVEAGTYEQYF
CDR3nt: TGTGCCAGCAGCGTAGAGGCGGGAACCTACGAGCAGTACTTC

abundance: many
j_gene: TRBJ1-2
v_gene: TRBV29-1
d_gene: NA
CDR3aa: CSVGDGNYGYTF
CDR3nt: TGCAGCGTGGGGGACGGTAACTATGGCTACACCTTC

abundance: NA
j_gene: TRBJ1-6
v_gene: TRBV27
d_gene: NA
CDR3aa: CASSLLGGRNSPLHF
CDR3nt: TGTGCCAGCAGTCTCCTAGGGGGAAGGAATTCACCCCTCCACTTT

abundance: few
j_gene: TRBJ1-3
v_gene: TRBV20-1
d_gene: NA
CDR3aa: CSASPGISSGNTIYF
CDR3nt: TGCAGTGCTAGTCCCGGGATTAGCTCTGGAAACACCATATATTTT

abundance: NA
j_gene: TRBJ2-5
v_gene: TRBV5-1
d_gene: NA
CDR3aa: CASRDKGQNQETQYF
CDR3nt: TGCGCCAGCAGGGATAAGGGGCAGAACCAAGAGACCCAGTACTTC

abundance: NA
j_gene: TRBJ1-4
v_gene: TRBV20-1
d_gene: NA
CDR3aa: CSARDFRGNEKLFF
CDR3nt: TGCAGTGCTAGAGATTTCAGGGGTAATGAAAAACTGTTTTTT

abundance: few
j_gene: TRBJ1-1
v_gene: TRBV7-2
d_gene: TRBD1
CDR3aa: CASSLDAGGTEAFF
CDR3nt: TGTGCCAGCAGCTTAGATGCAGGGGGTACTGAAGCTTTCTTT

abundance: many
j_gene: TRBJ2-4
v_gene: TRBV7-2
d_gene: NA
CDR3aa: CASSRDRAKNIQYF
CDR3nt: TGTGCCAGCAGCCGTGACAGAGCCAAAAACATTCAGTACTTC

abundance: few
j_gene: TRBJ2-3
v_gene: TRBV4-1
d_gene: TRBD2
CDR3aa: CASSQDGVSGGSTDTQYF
CDR3nt: TGCGCCAGCAGCCAAGATGGTGTCAGCGGGGGAAGCACAGATACGCAGTATTTT

abundance: many
j_gene: TRBJ2-3
v_gene: TRBV18
d_gene: NA
CDR3aa: CASSPVGPPITDTQYF
CDR3nt: TGTGCCAGCTCACCAGTGGGACCCCCCATCACAGATACGCAGTATTTT

abundance: many
j_gene: TRBJ2-1
v_gene: TRBV5-1
d_gene: NA
CDR3aa: CASSLEAHNEQFF
CDR3nt: TGCGCCAGCAGCTTGGAGGCTCACAATGAGCAGTTCTTC

abundance: NA
j_gene: TRBJ2-3
v_gene: TRBV5-1
d_gene: TRBD1
CDR3aa: CASSAGTGITDTQYF
CDR3nt: TGCGCCAGCAGCGCCGGGACAGGGATCACAGATACGCAGTATTTT

abundance: few
j_gene: TRBJ1-1
v_gene: TRBV4-3
d_gene: NA
CDR3aa: CASSQVVRANTEAFF
CDR3nt: TGCGCCAGCAGCCAAGTCGTCAGGGCGAACACTGAAGCTTTCTTT